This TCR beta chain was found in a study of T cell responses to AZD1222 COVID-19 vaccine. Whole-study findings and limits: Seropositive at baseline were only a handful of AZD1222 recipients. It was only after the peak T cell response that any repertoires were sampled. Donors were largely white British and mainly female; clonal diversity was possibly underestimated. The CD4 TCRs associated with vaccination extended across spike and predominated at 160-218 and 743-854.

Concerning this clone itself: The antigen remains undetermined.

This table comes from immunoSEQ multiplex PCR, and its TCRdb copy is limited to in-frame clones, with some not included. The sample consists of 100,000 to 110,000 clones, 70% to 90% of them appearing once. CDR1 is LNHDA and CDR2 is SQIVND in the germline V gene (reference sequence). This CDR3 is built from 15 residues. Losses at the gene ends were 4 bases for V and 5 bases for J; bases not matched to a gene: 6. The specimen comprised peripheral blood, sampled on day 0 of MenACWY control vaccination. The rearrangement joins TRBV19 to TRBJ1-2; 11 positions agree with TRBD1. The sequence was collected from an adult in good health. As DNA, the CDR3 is TGTGCCAGTAGTACCACGGACAGGGGGCGATATGGCTACACCTTC. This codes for CASSTTDRGRYGYTF.